One sample yielded the 30 T cell receptor beta chains listed below, sequenced in a study of cytomegalovirus exposure and HLA in healthy donors. Vbeta (60) and Jbeta (13) primers were used in the PCR. Profiling relied on immunoSEQ multiplex PCR, and the TCRdb table lists in-frame clones only, not all of them. The sample lists some 110,000 clones, approximately 78% occurring once. The sequencing sample was made of PBMCs. The receptors shown here come from a woman younger than 45 in good health and CMV-seronegative.

This clone occurred once. The chain carries TRBV2 and TRBJ1-2; 7 nucleotides agree with TRBD1. Germline V gene lookup returns CDR1 SNHLY and CDR2 FYNNEI. The CDR3 spans 17 residues. V trimming: 2 bases; J trimming: 0 bases; junction bases outside the gene matches: 9. The CDR3 DNA is TGTGCCAGCAGTGAAATCCAGGGGGTGCTTTCTAACTATGGCTACACCTTC. This sequence encodes CASSEIQGVLSNYGYTF.

This clone was seen a few times. As DNA, the CDR3 is TGTGCCAGCAGTAACCAGGGTAAAGCTAATGAAAAACTGTTTTTT. Protein sequence: CASSNQGKANEKLFF. The chain joins TRBV6-6 to TRBJ1-4; possible D gene TRBD1, 5 bases. Germline CDR1 and CDR2: MNHNY and SVGAGI (reference sequence). The CDR3 loop spans 15 amino acids. V shed 5 bases and J shed 3 bases, with 13 bases lying between them.

V and J are TRBV7-8 and TRBJ1-5, with 7 bases aligning to TRBD1. The CDR3 spans 17 residues. After removal of 1 base from V and 7 bases from J, the junction contained 13 bases not matched to a gene. Germline lookup yields CDR1 SGHVS and CDR2 FQNEAQ. In DNA, the CDR3 is TGTGCCAGCAGCTTAGTAGGGGGCGGGAGGGAAGGCCAGCCCCAGCATTTT. Protein: CASSLVGGGREGQPQHF. The full variable domain, completed using reference TRBV7-8 and TRBJ1-5, is GAGVSQSPRYKVAKRGQDVALRCDPISGHVSLFWYQQALGQGPEFLTYFQNEAQLDKSGLPSDRFFAERPEGSVSTLKIQRTQQEDSAVYLCASSLVGGGREGQPQHFGDGTRLSIL.

This clone was detected only once. The chain joins TRBV29-1 to TRBJ2-4, with D maybe TRBD1 (5 bases). Trimming stripped 5 bases from V and 4 bases from J, with 15 bases between. Germline V lookup: CDR1 SQVTM, CDR2 ANQGSEA. The length of the CDR3 is 14 residues. The CDR3 nucleotides read TGCAGCGTTCATACGACAGACCCTAAAAACATTCAGTACTTC. Translating it yields CSVHTTDPKNIQYF.

The CDR3 bases are TGCGCCAGCAGCCAGGGCCCAGGGGCGCCCTACGAGCAGTACTTC. Translating gives CASSQGPGAPYEQYF. The chain employs TRBV4-1 and TRBJ2-7; D possibly corresponds to TRBD1 (6 bases). CDR1 and CDR2 from the germline V gene are MGHRA and YSYEKL. V was cut by 3 bases and J by 2 bases, with 14 bases left in between. This CDR3 is built from 15 residues.

The V and J genes are TRBV18 and TRBJ2-1, with a tentative D call TRBD2 (5 bases). The CDR3 consists of 11 residues. Per germline, CDR1 KGHSH and CDR2 LQKENI. V was cut by 2 bases and J by 9 bases, with 5 bases left in between. The CDR3: CASSPEGEQFF. CDR3 sequence (DNA): TGTGCCAGCTCACCAGAGGGTGAGCAGTTCTTC.

This clone was recorded once. The chain uses TRBV29-1 and TRBJ2-1, with D perhaps matching TRBD2 (5 bases). The germline V gene encodes CDR1 SQVTM and CDR2 ANQGSEA. The V and J ends lost 7 bases and 7 bases respectively, with 14 bases between them. The CDR3 contains 12 residues. The chain's CDR3 is CSAGNPPNEQFF. The CDR3 region has the DNA TGCAGCGCCGGGAATCCCCCAAATGAGCAGTTCTTC.

The V call is TRBV10-2, the J call TRBJ1-5; D is perhaps TRBD1 (5 bases). Germline CDR1 WSHSY, CDR2 SAAADI. V was shortened by 5 bases and J by 0 bases, with 8 bases between the two germline ends. This CDR3 comprises 14 residues. CDR3 nucleotides: TGCGCCAGCAGTCCGACAGATAGCAATCAGCCCCAGCATTTT. It encodes CASSPTDSNQPQHF.

This clone has only a few counts. V is TRBV2 and J is TRBJ2-7; D perhaps matches TRBD1 (6 bases). V was clipped by 3 bases and J by 1 base, with 10 bases between them. Germline loops: CDR1 SNHLY, CDR2 FYNNEI. CDR3 size: 14 residues. The CDR3 sequence: CASSDHGQSYEQYF. The CDR3 DNA reads TGTGCCAGCAGTGACCACGGACAGTCCTACGAGCAGTACTTC. Together with reference TRBV2 and TRBJ2-7, the CDR3 gives the full variable domain: EPEVTQTPSHQVTQMGQEVILRCVPISNHLYFYWYRQILGQKVEFLVSFYNNEISEKSEIFDDQFSVERPDGSNFTLKIRSTKLEDSAMYFCASSDHGQSYEQYFGPGTRLTVT.

The chain joins TRBV2 to TRBJ2-7, with a possible D match to TRBD2 (5 bases). Germline V gene lookup returns CDR1 SNHLY and CDR2 FYNNEI. The CDR3 runs to 15 residues. The ends were cut back, 0 bases at V and 5 bases at J, with 14 bases in the middle. The DNA for the CDR3 is TGTGCCAGCAGTGAAGCAGACGGGGAACTCGACGAGCAGTACTTC. It is translated as CASSEADGELDEQYF. Drawing the rest from reference TRBV2 and TRBJ2-7, the complete variable domain is EPEVTQTPSHQVTQMGQEVILRCVPISNHLYFYWYRQILGQKVEFLVSFYNNEISEKSEIFDDQFSVERPDGSNFTLKIRSTKLEDSAMYFCASSEADGELDEQYFGPGTRLTVT.

This chain connects TRBV7-3 to TRBJ2-2; D remains ambiguous. Germline CDR1 reads SGHTA; CDR2 reads FQGTGA. The CDR3 consists of 13 residues. Trimming stripped 2 bases from V and 6 bases from J, with 7 bases between. CDR3 region: CASSLAGAGELFF. The CDR3 coding sequence is TGTGCCAGCAGCTTAGCCGGTGCCGGGGAGCTGTTTTTT. Filled out from reference TRBV7-3 and TRBJ2-2, the complete variable domain reads GAGVSQTPSNKVTEKGKYVELRCDPISGHTALYWYRQSLGQGPEFLIYFQGTGAADDSGLPNDRFFAVRPEGSVSTLKIQRTERGDSAVYLCASSLAGAGELFFGEGSRLTVL.

V gene TRBV2 combines with J gene TRBJ2-3, with 8 bases identical to TRBD2. The CDR3 extends over 14 amino acids. With V trimmed by 5 bases and J by 3 bases, 4 bases remained unmatched. CDR1 SNHLY and CDR2 FYNNEI come from the germline V gene. CDR3 sequence: CASSRGGLTDTQYF. The CDR3 coding sequence is TGTGCCAGCAGTCGGGGGGGGCTGACAGATACGCAGTATTTT. Drawing the rest from reference TRBV2 and TRBJ2-3, the complete variable domain is EPEVTQTPSHQVTQMGQEVILRCVPISNHLYFYWYRQILGQKVEFLVSFYNNEISEKSEIFDDQFSVERPDGSNFTLKIRSTKLEDSAMYFCASSRGGLTDTQYFGPGTRLTVL.

The gene calls are TRBV4-1 and TRBJ2-4; 9 nucleotides match TRBD2. V shed 2 bases and J 0 bases; nucleotides not matched to a gene: 11. Germline-derived CDR1 and CDR2 are MGHRA and YSYEKL. This CDR3 contains 19 residues. CDR3 sequence: CASSQTPAGGPLAKNIQYF. In DNA, the CDR3 is TGCGCCAGCAGCCAAACCCCAGCGGGAGGCCCCTTAGCCAAAAACATTCAGTACTTC.

The chain combines TRBV7-2 with TRBJ2-3; weak D call: TRBD2 (6 bases). V was shortened by 5 bases and J by 5 bases, with 11 bases between the two germline ends. CDR1 is SGHTA and CDR2 is FQGNSA in the germline V gene. The CDR3 totals 13 residues. CDR3 protein: CASSQNSGDTQYF. CDR3 coding DNA: TGTGCCAGCAGCCAAAATAGCGGAGATACGCAGTATTTT.

The chain uses TRBV2 and TRBJ2-2; TRBD2 agrees at 9 bases. In germline, CDR1 is SNHLY, CDR2 FYNNEI. The V segment lost 6 bases and the J segment 5 bases; nucleotides outside the gene matches: 7. The CDR3 extends over 15 amino acids. The CDR3 DNA is TGTGCCAGCAGGGCTAGCGGGGTAGTAACCGGGGAGCTGTTTTTT. Translation gives CASRASGVVTGELFF.

The chain is built from TRBV5-1 and TRBJ1-3; 12 bases line up with TRBD1. From germline, CDR1 is SGHRS and CDR2 YFSETQ. V lost 3 bases and J lost 3; bases outside the gene matches: 4. The CDR3 contains 16 residues. The chain's CDR3 is CASSSGQGALGNTIYF. The CDR3, as DNA: TGCGCCAGCAGCTCGGGACAGGGGGCGCTTGGAAACACCATATATTTT.

This clone was found a few times. At one end the junction does not follow the germline gene, possibly because of a read error. V is TRBV7-8 and J is TRBJ2-1; 7 bases match TRBD2. The CDR3 contains 14 residues. Germline CDR1 SGHVS, CDR2 FQNEAQ. The CDR3, as DNA: TGTGCCAGCACCTTAGCGGGCCTTTGGGATGAGCAGTTCTTC. Its translation: CASTLAGLWDEQFF.

The chain has TRBV6-5 and TRBJ2-5, with 7 bases that match TRBD1. V gave up 2 bases and J gave up 3 bases; unmatched junction bases: 6. The CDR3 contains 15 residues. Per the germline V gene, CDR1 is MNHEY and CDR2 is SVGAGI. The CDR3 region is CASSYLQGEEETQYF. The DNA for the CDR3 is TGTGCCAGCAGTTACCTTCAGGGGGAAGAAGAGACCCAGTACTTC.

The chain couples TRBV13 to TRBJ2-5, with D tentatively TRBD1 (6 bases). Looked up from germline, CDR1 is PRHDT and CDR2 is FYEKMQ (reference sequence). V lost 2 bases and J lost 5, with 15 bases in between. The CDR3 runs to 15 residues. CDR3 sequence: CASSLQAGVWETQYF. In DNA, the CDR3 is TGTGCCAGCAGCTTACAGGCAGGGGTCTGGGAGACCCAGTACTTC.

The V call is TRBV6-1, the J call TRBJ2-7; 10 bases agree with TRBD1. CDR1 and CDR2 (germline): MNHNS, SASEGT. The CDR3 sequence is 14 residues long. J lost 6 bases, V lost 6 bases, and 8 bases had no gene match. CDR3 in amino acids: CASSWDRGDREQYF. The DNA of the CDR3 is TGTGCCAGCAGCTGGGACAGGGGTGATCGCGAGCAGTACTTC.

This clone was detected once. The chain carries TRBV7-9 and TRBJ1-2; the D gene is possibly TRBD1 (5 bases). Germline V gene data show CDR1 as SEHNR and CDR2 as FQNEAQ (reference sequence). The CDR3 runs 14 residues. V was cut by 5 bases and J by 8 bases, with 18 bases left in between. For the CDR3, the DNA is TGTGCCAGCAGCCTCGACGCTCAGGGTAGCGGCTACACCTTC. Amino acid sequence: CASSLDAQGSGYTF.

The rearrangement uses TRBV5-6 and TRBJ2-7; 9 nucleotides align to TRBD1. The J segment lost 3 bases and the V segment lost 5 bases, leaving 6 bases of the junction unmatched. CDR3 size: 14 residues. Germline lookup yields CDR1 SGHDT and CDR2 YYEEEE. Here the CDR3 reads CASRTGTGNYEQYF. The CDR3 coding sequence is TGTGCCAGCAGAACCGGGACAGGGAACTACGAGCAGTACTTC.

This chain connects TRBV19 to TRBJ1-6; D uncertain. Trimming pared 10 bases from V and 7 bases from J, leaving 5 bases between. The CDR3 is made up of 10 amino acids. Germline lookup yields CDR1 LNHDA and CDR2 SQIVND (reference sequence). The CDR3 reads CATLNSPLHF. CDR3 coding DNA: TGTGCCACCCTAAATTCACCCCTCCACTTT.

In nucleotides, the CDR3 is TGTGCCAGCAGTCGATTGGGACTAGCGGAGCAAGAGACCCAGTACTTC. Encoded protein: CASSRLGLAEQETQYF. The rearrangement joins TRBV7-9 to TRBJ2-5; TRBD2 agrees at 11 bases. CDR3 length: 16 residues. CDR1 and CDR2 (germline): SEHNR, FQNEAQ (reference sequence). The ends lost 6 bases at V and 2 bases at J; junction bases unmatched: 8.

V is TRBV6-1 and J is TRBJ2-1, with 16 bases identical to TRBD2. The germline gives CDR1 MNHNS, CDR2 SASEGT. The CDR3 covers 17 residues. Trimming removed 2 bases from V and 12 bases from J; junction bases left unmatched: 10. The DNA for the CDR3 is TGTGCCAGCAGTGAAACCGGGACTAGCGGGAGGGCCAAGGGGCAGTTCTTC. Amino acid sequence: CASSETGTSGRAKGQFF.

This chain uses TRBV7-3 with TRBJ2-5; weak D call: TRBD2 (6 bases). The CDR3 consists of 13 residues. Trimming took 5 bases from V and 4 from J, leaving 11 bases between them. Per the germline V gene, CDR1 is SGHTA and CDR2 is FQGTGA. This CDR3 reads CASSRDGGETQYF. Written as DNA, the CDR3 is TGTGCCAGCAGCCGCGACGGGGGAGAGACCCAGTACTTC.

This chain uses TRBV10-3 with TRBJ1-2; TRBD1 aligns across 8 bases. The length of the CDR3 is 14 residues. J was trimmed by 0 bases and V by 5 bases; bases with no gene match: 2. Germline CDR1 is ENHRY and CDR2 is SYGVKD. CDR3 in DNA: TGTGCCATCAGTCCAGGGGGCGCTAACTATGGCTACACCTTC. Its protein is CAISPGGANYGYTF.

This chain links TRBV7-9 with TRBJ2-1; no clear D gene. Germline V gene data show CDR1 as SEHNR and CDR2 as FQNEAQ (reference sequence). This CDR3 spans 12 amino acids. V was clipped by 4 bases and J by 3 bases, with 4 bases between them. This chain's CDR3 is CASSSNYNEQFF. The CDR3 region has the DNA TGTGCCAGCAGCTCAAACTACAATGAGCAGTTCTTC.

This chain connects TRBV19 to TRBJ1-1, with D uncertain. V was clipped by 3 bases and J by 2 bases, with 7 bases between them. Germline assignment: CDR1 LNHDA and CDR2 SQIVND (reference sequence). The CDR3 is 13 amino acids. This chain's CDR3 is CASSITLNTEAFF. CDR3 bases: TGTGCCAGTAGTATTACCCTAAACACTGAAGCTTTCTTT. The full variable domain, in which reference TRBV19 and TRBJ1-1 provide the parts outside the CDR3, is DGGITQSPKYLFRKEGQNVTLSCEQNLNHDAMYWYRQDPGQGLRLIYYSQIVNDFQKGDIAEGYSVSREKKESFPLTVTSAQKNPTAFYLCASSITLNTEAFFGQGTRLTVV.

The chain employs TRBV5-5 and TRBJ1-1; TRBD1 might be the D (6 bases). Germline CDR1 SGHKS, CDR2 YYEKEE (reference sequence). The V end lost 0 bases, the J end lost 0 bases, and 12 bases lay between the germline ends. The CDR3 is 16 residues long. CDR3 sequence (DNA): TGTGCCAGCAGCTTGGGGCAGGGGCGGTTGAACACTGAAGCTTTCTTT. It encodes CASSLGQGRLNTEAFF.